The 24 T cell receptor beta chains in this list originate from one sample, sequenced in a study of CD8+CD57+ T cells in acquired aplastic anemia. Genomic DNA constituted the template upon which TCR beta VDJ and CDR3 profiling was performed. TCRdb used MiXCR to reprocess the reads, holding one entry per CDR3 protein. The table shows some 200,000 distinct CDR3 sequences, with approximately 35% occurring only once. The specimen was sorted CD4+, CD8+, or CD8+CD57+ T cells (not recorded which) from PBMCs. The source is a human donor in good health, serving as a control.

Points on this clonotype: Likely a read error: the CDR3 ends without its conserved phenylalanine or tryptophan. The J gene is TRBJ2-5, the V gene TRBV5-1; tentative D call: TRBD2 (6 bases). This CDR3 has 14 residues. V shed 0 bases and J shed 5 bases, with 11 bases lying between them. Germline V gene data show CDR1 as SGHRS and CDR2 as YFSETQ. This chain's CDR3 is CASSLAAGSETQYS. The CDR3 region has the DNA TGCGCCAGCAGCTTGGCCGCGGGGTCGGAGACCCAGTACTCC.

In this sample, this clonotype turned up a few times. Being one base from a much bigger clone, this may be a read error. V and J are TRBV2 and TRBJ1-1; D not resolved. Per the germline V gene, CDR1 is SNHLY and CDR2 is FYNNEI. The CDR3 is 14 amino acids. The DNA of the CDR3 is TGTGCCAGCAGTCTCGGGATCTCTGGCACTGAAGCTTCCTTT. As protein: CASSLGISGTEASF.

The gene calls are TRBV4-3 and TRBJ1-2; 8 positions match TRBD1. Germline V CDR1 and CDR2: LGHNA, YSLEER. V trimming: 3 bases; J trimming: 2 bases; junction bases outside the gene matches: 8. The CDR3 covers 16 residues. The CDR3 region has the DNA TGCGCCAGCAGCCAGCCCCGACAGGGGCGCAACTATGGCTACACCTTC. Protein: CASSQPRQGRNYGYTF.

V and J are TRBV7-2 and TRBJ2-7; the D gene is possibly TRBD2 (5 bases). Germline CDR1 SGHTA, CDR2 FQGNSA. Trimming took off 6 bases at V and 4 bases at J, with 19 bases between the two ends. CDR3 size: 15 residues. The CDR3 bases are TGTGCCAGCAGTTATACCGGGATAGCACTTTACGAGCAGTACTTC. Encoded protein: CASSYTGIALYEQYF.

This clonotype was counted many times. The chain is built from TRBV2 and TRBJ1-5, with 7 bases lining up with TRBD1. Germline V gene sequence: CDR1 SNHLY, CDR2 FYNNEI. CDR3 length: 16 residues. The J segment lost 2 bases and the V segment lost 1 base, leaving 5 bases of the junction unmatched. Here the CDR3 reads CASSEGRGQRNQPQHF. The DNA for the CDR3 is TGTGCCAGCAGTGAAGGTAGGGGGCAGCGCAATCAGCCCCAGCATTTT.

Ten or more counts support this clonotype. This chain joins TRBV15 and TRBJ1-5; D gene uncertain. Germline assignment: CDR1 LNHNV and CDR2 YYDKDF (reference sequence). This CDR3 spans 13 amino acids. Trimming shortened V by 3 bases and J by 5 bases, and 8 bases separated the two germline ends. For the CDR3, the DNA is TGTGCCACCAGCAGCTTTGAAGATCAGCCCCAGCATTTT. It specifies CATSSFEDQPQHF.

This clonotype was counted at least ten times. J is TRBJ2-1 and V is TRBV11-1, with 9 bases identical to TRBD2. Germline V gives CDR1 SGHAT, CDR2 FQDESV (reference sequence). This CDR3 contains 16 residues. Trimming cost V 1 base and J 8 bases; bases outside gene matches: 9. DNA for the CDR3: TGTGCCAGCAGCTTAGGGGCGGGAGGGCCTGCCCATGAGCAGTTCTTC. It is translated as CASSLGAGGPAHEQFF. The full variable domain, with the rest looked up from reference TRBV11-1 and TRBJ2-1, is EAEVAQSPRYKITEKSQAVAFWCDPISGHATLYWYRQILGQGPELLVQFQDESVVDDSQLPKDRFSAERLKGVDSTLKIQPAELGDSAMYLCASSLGAGGPAHEQFFGPGTRLTVL.

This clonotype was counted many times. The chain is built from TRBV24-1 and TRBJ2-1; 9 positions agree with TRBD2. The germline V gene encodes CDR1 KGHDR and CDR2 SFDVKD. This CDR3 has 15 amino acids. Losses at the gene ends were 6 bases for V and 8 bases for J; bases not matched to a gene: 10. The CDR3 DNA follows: TGTGCCACCAGTCGAGGGGGCGGGGGGGTGGATGAGCAGTTCTTC. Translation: CATSRGGGGVDEQFF.

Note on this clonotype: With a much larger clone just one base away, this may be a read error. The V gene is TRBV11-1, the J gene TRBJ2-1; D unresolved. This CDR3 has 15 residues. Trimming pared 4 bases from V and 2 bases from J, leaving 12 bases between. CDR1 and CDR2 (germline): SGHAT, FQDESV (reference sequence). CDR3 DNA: TGTGCCAGCAGCTCCTCCCTTGGGACCTACAATGAGCAGTTCTTC. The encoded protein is CASSSSLGTYNEQFF.

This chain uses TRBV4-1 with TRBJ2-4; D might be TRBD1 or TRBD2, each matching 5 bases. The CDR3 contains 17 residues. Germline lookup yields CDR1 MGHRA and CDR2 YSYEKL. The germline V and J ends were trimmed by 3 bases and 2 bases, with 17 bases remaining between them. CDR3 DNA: TGCGCCAGCAGCCAGCCCGGGACCAACCCTACCAAAAACATTCAGTACTTC. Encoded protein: CASSQPGTNPTKNIQYF.

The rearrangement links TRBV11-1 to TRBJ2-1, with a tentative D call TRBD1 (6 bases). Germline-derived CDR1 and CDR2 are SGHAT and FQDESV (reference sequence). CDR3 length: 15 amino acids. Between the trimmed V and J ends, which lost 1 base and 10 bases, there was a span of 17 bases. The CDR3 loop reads CASSLGQEHKIEQFF. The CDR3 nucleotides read TGTGCCAGCAGCTTAGGACAGGAACATAAGATAGAGCAGTTCTTC.

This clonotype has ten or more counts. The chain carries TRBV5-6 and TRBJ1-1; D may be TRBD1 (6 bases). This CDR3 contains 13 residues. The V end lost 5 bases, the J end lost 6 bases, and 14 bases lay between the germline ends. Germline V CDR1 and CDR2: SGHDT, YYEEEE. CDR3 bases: TGTGCCAGCAGATTACTAACAGGGTCTGAAGCTTTCTTT. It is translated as CASRLLTGSEAFF.

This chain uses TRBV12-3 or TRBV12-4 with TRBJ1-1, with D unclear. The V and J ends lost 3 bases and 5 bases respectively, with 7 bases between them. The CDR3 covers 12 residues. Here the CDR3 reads CASSFGPTEAFF. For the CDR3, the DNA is TGTGCCAGCAGTTTTGGACCGACTGAAGCTTTCTTT.

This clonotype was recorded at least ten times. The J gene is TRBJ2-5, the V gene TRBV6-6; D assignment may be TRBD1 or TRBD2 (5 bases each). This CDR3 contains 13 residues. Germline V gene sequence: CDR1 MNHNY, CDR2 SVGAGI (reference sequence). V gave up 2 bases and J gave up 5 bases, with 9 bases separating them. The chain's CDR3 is CASSYGTGETQYF. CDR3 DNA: TGTGCCAGCAGTTACGGGACGGGTGAGACCCAGTACTTC.

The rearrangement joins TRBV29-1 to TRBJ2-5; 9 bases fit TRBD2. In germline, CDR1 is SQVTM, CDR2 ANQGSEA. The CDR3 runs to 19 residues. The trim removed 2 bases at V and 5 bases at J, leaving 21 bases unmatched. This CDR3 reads CSVELKPAGGGGAWETQYF. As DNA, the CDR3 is TGCAGCGTTGAACTAAAACCCGCGGGCGGCGGGGGGGCTTGGGAGACCCAGTACTTC.

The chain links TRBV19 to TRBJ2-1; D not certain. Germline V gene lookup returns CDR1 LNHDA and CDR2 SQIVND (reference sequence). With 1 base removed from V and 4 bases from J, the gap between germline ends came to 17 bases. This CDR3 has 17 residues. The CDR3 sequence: CASSIVSRVVGYNEQFF. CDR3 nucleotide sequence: TGTGCCAGTAGTATAGTTTCCCGTGTGGTGGGGTACAATGAGCAGTTCTTC.

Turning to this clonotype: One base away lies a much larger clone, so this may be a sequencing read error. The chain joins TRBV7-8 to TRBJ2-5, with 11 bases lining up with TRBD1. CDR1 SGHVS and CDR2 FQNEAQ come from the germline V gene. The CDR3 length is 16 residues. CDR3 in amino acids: CASSLWGQGVGETQCF. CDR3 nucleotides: TGTGCCAGCAGCTTATGGGGACAGGGGGTTGGAGAGACCCAGTGCTTC.

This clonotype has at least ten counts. CDR3 nucleotides: TGTGCCAGCAGCTTAAACACCGGGGACTATGGCTACACCTTC. Its protein product is CASSLNTGDYGYTF. V usage is TRBV7-9 and J usage is TRBJ1-2; D is uncertain. The CDR3 spans 14 residues. V was trimmed by 2 bases and J by 3 bases, leaving 10 bases between them. Germline-derived CDR1 and CDR2 are SEHNR and FQNEAQ (reference sequence). The full variable domain, its missing parts supplied by reference TRBV7-9 and TRBJ1-2, is DTGVSQNPRHKITKRGQNVTFRCDPISEHNRLYWYRQTLGQGPEFLTYFQNEAQLEKSRLLSDRFSAERPKGSFSTLEIQRTEQGDSAMYLCASSLNTGDYGYTFGSGTRLTVV.

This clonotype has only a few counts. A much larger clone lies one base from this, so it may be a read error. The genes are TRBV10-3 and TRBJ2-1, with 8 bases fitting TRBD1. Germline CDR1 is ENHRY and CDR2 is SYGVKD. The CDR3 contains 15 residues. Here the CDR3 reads CAITNSGGVYDEQFF. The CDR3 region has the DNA TGTGCCATCACCAACTCAGGGGGCGTCTACGATGAGCAGTTCTTC.

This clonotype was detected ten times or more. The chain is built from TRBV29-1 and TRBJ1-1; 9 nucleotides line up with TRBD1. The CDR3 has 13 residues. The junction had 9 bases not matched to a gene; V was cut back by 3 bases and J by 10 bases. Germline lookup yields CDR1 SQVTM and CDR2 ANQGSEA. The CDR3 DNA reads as TGCAGCGTTGAGGGGGACAGGGACTTTAGAGCTTTCTTT. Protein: CSVEGDRDFRAFF.

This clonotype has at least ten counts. The CDR3 nucleotides read TGTGCCAGCAGTTTAGAGGGCGGGTCACCCCTCCACTTT. Translation: CASSLEGGSPLHF. The V call is TRBV12-3 or TRBV12-4, the J call TRBJ1-6; D remains unclear. The CDR3 has 13 residues. Trimming shortened V by 1 base and J by 10 bases, and 8 bases separated the two germline ends.

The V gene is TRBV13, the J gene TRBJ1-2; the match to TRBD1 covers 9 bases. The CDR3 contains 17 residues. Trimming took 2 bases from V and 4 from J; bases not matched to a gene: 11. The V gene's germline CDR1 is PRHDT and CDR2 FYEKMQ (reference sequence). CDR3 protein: CASSLFQGGTGTYGYTF. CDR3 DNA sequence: TGTGCCAGCAGCTTATTCCAGGGGGGGACAGGGACCTATGGCTACACCTTC.

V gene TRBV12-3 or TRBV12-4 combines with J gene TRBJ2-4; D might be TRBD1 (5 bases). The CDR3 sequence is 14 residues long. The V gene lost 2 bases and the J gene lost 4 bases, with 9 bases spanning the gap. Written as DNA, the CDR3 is TGTGCCAGCAGTTTACAGGGAACTAAAAACATTCAGTACTTC. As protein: CASSLQGTKNIQYF.

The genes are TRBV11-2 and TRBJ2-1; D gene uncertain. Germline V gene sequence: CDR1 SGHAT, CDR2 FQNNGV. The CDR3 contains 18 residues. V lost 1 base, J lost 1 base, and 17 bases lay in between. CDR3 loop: CASSLVLIGLGSYNEQFF. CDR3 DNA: TGTGCCAGCAGCTTAGTATTAATCGGGTTGGGTTCCTACAATGAGCAGTTCTTC.